A single sample gave rise to the 14 T cell receptor beta chains below, sequenced in a study of T cells in Graves' hyperthyroidism and ophthalmopathy. It was RNA transcripts that yielded the amplified TCR beta CDR3 regions. HTBI primers were employed in a first-round RT-PCR of the TCR CDR3. A single record per CDR3 protein comes from TCRdb applying MiXCR to the multiplex PCR reads. The table has fewer than 650,000 distinct CDR3 sequences, approximately 15% seen once. What was sequenced was blood. Receptors were obtained from a young woman with Graves' ophthalmopathy.

The chain has TRBV10-3 and TRBJ2-7; possibly TRBD1 for D (6 bases). The CDR3 extends over 13 amino acids. Germline CDR1 is ENHRY and CDR2 is SYGVKD. V lost 6 bases, J lost 11 bases, and 20 bases lay in between. The CDR3 sequence is CAIRLKTGSEEYF. CDR3 bases: TGTGCCATCAGGCTTAAGACAGGTTCTGAGGAGTACTTC.

In its sample, this clonotype was seen many times. This chain connects TRBV12-3 or TRBV12-4 to TRBJ1-4, with TRBD1 identical over 9 bases. Unmatched junction bases numbered 5, after V lost 6 bases and J lost 6 bases. The CDR3 loop spans 14 amino acids. The CDR3 DNA reads TGTGCCAGCAGATCCGGGACAGGGTATGAAAAACTGTTTTTT. Translated: CASRSGTGYEKLFF.

This clonotype was counted at least ten times. The chain is built from TRBV27 and TRBJ2-1; D is uncertain. This CDR3 is built from 15 residues. Per the germline V gene, CDR1 is MNHEY and CDR2 is SMNVEV (reference sequence). Trimming pared 7 bases from V and 2 bases from J, leaving 15 bases between. CDR3 in DNA: TGTGCCAGCATCAAGGGCAGCCCAGCCTACAATGAGCAGTTCTTC. Its translation: CASIKGSPAYNEQFF.

This clonotype has a count of ten or more. The V call is TRBV29-1, the J call TRBJ1-1, with TRBD1 as a possible D gene (6 bases). Germline assignment: CDR1 SQVTM and CDR2 ANQGSEA. The CDR3 length is 16 residues. V lost 3 bases to trimming and J lost 1 base, with 18 bases between them. The CDR3 protein is CSVDVGEGGPNTEAFF. CDR3 DNA sequence: TGCAGCGTTGACGTGGGCGAAGGGGGACCGAACACTGAAGCTTTCTTT. Full variable domain (missing parts from reference TRBV29-1 and TRBJ1-1): SAVISQKPSRDICQRGTSLTIQCQVDSQVTMMFWYRQQPGQSLTLIATANQGSEATYESGFVIDKFPISRPNLTFSTLTVSNMSPEDSSIYLCSVDVGEGGPNTEAFFGQGTRLTVV.

The table lists this clonotype with many counts. A junction boundary mismatches the germline segment, possibly from a read error. The V call is TRBV7-7, the J call TRBJ2-1, with 9 nucleotides matching TRBD2. The CDR3 is made up of 15 amino acids. Germline loops: CDR1 SSHAT, CDR2 FNYEAQ (reference sequence). CDR3 sequence (DNA): TGTGCTAGCAGCTCCCGACTAGCGGCCTACAATGAGCAGTTCTTC. Residues: CASSSRLAAYNEQFF.

This clonotype was detected many times. This chain uses TRBV2 with TRBJ2-5, with 10 bases that match TRBD1. The CDR3 runs to 13 residues. V lost 6 bases, J lost 4 bases, and 2 bases stayed unmatched. Germline CDR1 reads SNHLY; CDR2 reads FYNNEI. The CDR3 coding sequence is TGTGCCAGCAGACGGGACAGGGGAGAGACCCAGTACTTC. It translates to CASRRDRGETQYF.

There are many counts of this clonotype. The rearrangement links TRBV7-8 to TRBJ2-7; 13 nucleotides agree with TRBD2. The CDR3 has 16 residues. Germline V lookup: CDR1 SGHVS, CDR2 FQNEAQ. After removal of 2 bases from V and 7 bases from J, the junction contained 8 bases not matched to a gene. The CDR3 DNA is TGTGCCAGCAGCTTACGCGGACTAGCGGGAGTATGGGAGCAGTACTTC. Amino acids: CASSLRGLAGVWEQYF.

The rearrangement uses TRBV28 and TRBJ1-4, with 9 bases matching TRBD1. CDR3 length equals 15 residues. The germline gives CDR1 MDHEN, CDR2 SYDVKM. V was clipped by 5 bases and J by 7 bases; unmatched bases: 8. The CDR3 DNA sequence: TGTGCCAGCAGTAAAGGACAGGGGATGGGTGAAAAACTGTTTTTT. It specifies CASSKGQGMGEKLFF.

This clonotype was detected ten times or more. The rearrangement links TRBV10-3 to TRBJ2-1, with 7 bases identical to TRBD2. Per germline, CDR1 ENHRY and CDR2 SYGVKD. With 8 bases clipped from V and 4 bases from J, the junction kept 5 bases outside the gene matches. The CDR3 runs 13 residues. The CDR3 here is CAIALAEYNEQFF. The CDR3 DNA reads TGTGCCATCGCGCTAGCGGAATACAATGAGCAGTTCTTC.

This clonotype was counted many times. V is TRBV7-2 and J is TRBJ2-7; 7 bases are shared with TRBD1. Germline CDR1 and CDR2: SGHTA and FQGNSA. The CDR3 covers 16 residues. J lost 3 bases, V lost 3 bases, and 11 bases had no gene match. The CDR3 DNA is TGTGCCAGCAGCTTCCCCCGGGACAGAGCAGGCTACGAGCAGTACTTC. This sequence encodes CASSFPRDRAGYEQYF. Supplemented by reference TRBV7-2 and TRBJ2-7, the full variable domain reads GAGVSQSPSNKVTEKGKDVELRCDPISGHTALYWYRQSLGQGLEFLIYFQGNSAPDKSGLPSDRFSAERTGGSVSTLTIQRTQQEDSAVYLCASSFPRDRAGYEQYFGPGTRLTVT.

This chain links TRBV11-3 with TRBJ2-6; maybe TRBD1 (5 bases). CDR3 length: 16 amino acids. The germline V gene encodes CDR1 SGHNT and CDR2 YENEEA. Trimming shortened V by 5 bases and J by 3 bases, and 14 bases separated the two germline ends. The DNA for the CDR3 is TGTGCCAGCAGCCCTCTCGAAGGGGATGGGGCCAACGTCCTGACTTTC. Residues: CASSPLEGDGANVLTF.

The chain carries TRBV28 and TRBJ2-1; TRBD1 agrees at 9 bases. J gave up 1 base and V 4 bases, and 5 bases lay outside the gene matches. CDR1 MDHEN and CDR2 SYDVKM come from the germline V gene. This CDR3 contains 16 residues. CDR3 amino acids: CASSYSGTGSYNEQFF. The CDR3 DNA follows: TGTGCCAGCAGTTATTCCGGGACAGGGTCCTACAATGAGCAGTTCTTC.

This rearrangement joins TRBV30 to TRBJ1-2; 8 bases match TRBD1. The CDR3 consists of 13 residues. Germline lookup yields CDR1 GTSNPN and CDR2 SVGIG (reference sequence). With V trimmed by 0 bases and J by 5 bases, 2 bases remained unmatched. As DNA, the CDR3 is TGTGCCTGGAGTGTCGGACAGGGATATGGCTACACCTTC. It codes for CAWSVGQGYGYTF.

This clonotype was seen repeatedly, ten times or more. This chain connects TRBV27 to TRBJ2-1, with D perhaps matching TRBD2 (7 bases). Germline V lookup: CDR1 MNHEY, CDR2 SMNVEV (reference sequence). The CDR3 runs to 14 residues. V gave up 8 bases and J gave up 8 bases, with 19 bases separating them. The CDR3 coding sequence is TGTGCCAGCCGTCAGGGCCCGGGGGGCTATGAGCAGTTCTTC. Amino acids: CASRQGPGGYEQFF.